One and the same sample provided the 30 T cell receptor beta chains below, sequenced in a study of Graves' ophthalmopathy and Graves' hyperthyroidism. RNA transcripts provided the template for amplifying TCR beta CDR3 regions. RT-PCR with HTBI primers came first, then second-round multiplex PCR. TCRdb reanalysed the multiplex PCR reads using MiXCR and keeps one entry per CDR3 protein. This table has over a million distinct CDR3 sequences, about two fifths appearing once. The sequenced material came from peripheral blood or thyroid tissue (not recorded which). Receptors originate from an adult man with Graves' hyperthyroidism.

The CDR3 protein is CASSLAGPEQYF. CDR3 nucleotides: TGTGCCAGCAGTTTGGCAGGGCCCGAGCAGTACTTC. This rearrangement joins TRBV6-2 or TRBV6-3 to TRBJ2-7; D is perhaps TRBD1 (5 bases). The germline V gene encodes CDR1 MNHEY and CDR2 SVGEGT. V lost 4 bases to trimming and J lost 6 bases, with 10 bases between them. This CDR3 has 12 amino acids.

The rearrangement links TRBV4-3 to TRBJ2-3, with unresolved D. This CDR3 spans 13 amino acids. V gave up 2 bases and J gave up 3 bases, with 6 bases separating them. Germline-derived CDR1 and CDR2 are LGHNA and YSLEER. CDR3: CASSQYGTDTQYF. The DNA for the CDR3 is TGCGCCAGCAGCCAATACGGGACAGATACGCAGTATTTT.

This clonotype was counted at least ten times. This rearrangement joins TRBV20-1 to TRBJ1-1; no definite D call. CDR1 DFQATT and CDR2 SNEGSKA come from the germline V gene (reference sequence). The ends were cut back, 3 bases at V and 5 bases at J, with 4 bases in the middle. The CDR3 contains 10 residues. Here the CDR3 DNA reads TGCAGTGCTAGGAGGACTGAAGCTTTCTTT. Translating it yields CSARRTEAFF.

This clonotype was found a few times. A much larger clone differs by one base, so this may be a read error. The chain couples TRBV12-3 or TRBV12-4 to TRBJ1-1; no definite D call. V was shortened by 4 bases and J by 0 bases, with 9 bases between the two germline ends. CDR3 length: 14 residues. The DNA of the CDR3 is TGTGCCAGCAGTTACGACACCATGAACACTGAAGCTTTCTTT. It yields the protein CASSYDTMNTEAFF.

Concerning this clonotype: One end of the junction does not line up with germline, which may come from a read error. The rearrangement links TRBV29-1 to TRBJ2-5; D unclear. This CDR3 has 12 residues. Germline values: CDR1 SQVTM, CDR2 ANQGSEA. CDR3 sequence: CSVEQDRVGRAF. The CDR3 coding sequence is TGCAGCGTTGAACAGGACCGGGTTGGTAGAGCTTTC.

This clonotype has a count of ten or more. The J gene is TRBJ2-7, the V gene TRBV20-1; 14 nucleotides match TRBD2. The CDR3 contains 15 residues. The junction had 2 bases not matched to a gene; V was cut back by 2 bases and J by 2 bases. Germline assignment: CDR1 DFQATT and CDR2 SNEGSKA (reference sequence). CDR3 protein: CSARRLAGGPYEQYF. The CDR3 DNA sequence: TGCAGTGCTAGACGACTAGCGGGAGGGCCCTACGAGCAGTACTTC.

This clonotype has a count of ten or more. The J gene is TRBJ1-1, the V gene TRBV2, with D tentatively TRBD1 (6 bases). Trimming left V 4 bases short and J 2 bases short, with 14 bases between. In germline, CDR1 is SNHLY, CDR2 FYNNEI. The CDR3 consists of 15 residues. The CDR3 nucleotides read TGTGCCAGCAGTGCCCGGGGGGGGCTTAACACTGAAGCTTTCTTT. Amino acid sequence: CASSARGGLNTEAFF.

This clonotype was observed a single time. The genes are TRBV24-1 and TRBJ2-7; perhaps TRBD1 as D (6 bases). CDR3 length equals 18 residues. Trimming removed 3 bases from V and 3 bases from J, with 23 bases in between. Germline V gene lookup returns CDR1 KGHDR and CDR2 SFDVKD. CDR3 coding DNA: TGTGCCACCAGTGATCTACAGGGTAGCACCGGGGAGAACTACGAGCAGTACTTC. Protein: CATSDLQGSTGENYEQYF.

Worth noting for this clonotype: At one end the junction does not follow the germline gene, possibly because of a read error. The chain carries TRBV10-3 and TRBJ2-6; D may correspond to TRBD1 or TRBD2 (6 bases each). Germline V gene lookup returns CDR1 ENHRY and CDR2 SYGVKD. The CDR3 totals 15 residues. The CDR3 nucleotides are TGTGCCAGCAGCCCTTGGGCGAGGGGGGCCAACGCCCTGACTTTC. Amino acids: CASSPWARGANALTF.

The chain carries TRBV10-2 and TRBJ1-2, with D perhaps TRBD1 (5 bases). This CDR3 is 13 amino acids long. CDR1 is WSHSY, CDR2 SAAADI, per germline. V was shortened by 6 bases and J by 6 bases, with 14 bases between the two germline ends. The CDR3 protein is CASRDAGSDGYTF. CDR3 sequence (DNA): TGCGCCAGCAGGGATGCAGGGTCCGATGGCTACACCTTC.

This clonotype has a count of ten or more. The V gene is TRBV20-1, the J gene TRBJ2-5; D might be TRBD1 (5 bases). Trimming shortened V by 3 bases and J by 6 bases, and 11 bases separated the two germline ends. CDR1 and CDR2 (germline): DFQATT, SNEGSKA (reference sequence). This CDR3 is built from 12 residues. CDR3 DNA: TGCAGTGCTAGGGCAGGGTATCAGACCCAGTACTTC. Its protein product is CSARAGYQTQYF.

As for this clonotype: Given the absence of the conserved phenylalanine or tryptophan at the CDR3 end, a read error is likely. V usage is TRBV10-3 and J usage is TRBJ2-5; 10 positions agree with TRBD2. The CDR3 is 13 residues long. Germline V CDR1 and CDR2: ENHRY, SYGVKD. Unmatched junction bases numbered 7, after V lost 10 bases and J lost 5 bases. The CDR3 DNA reads as TGTGCCAGCCTAGCGGGGGCAGAGGAGACCCAGTACTTG. It encodes CASLAGAEETQYL.

The count of this clonotype is one. V and J are TRBV11-2 and TRBJ1-2; 7 bases align to TRBD1. V dropped 2 bases and J dropped 8; count of bases not matched to a gene: 11. The CDR3 is 15 amino acids. Germline-derived CDR1 and CDR2 are SGHAT and FQNNGV. For the CDR3, the DNA is TGTGCCAGCAGCTTACTCGACAGGGCTAGAGGCGGCTACACCTTC. Translated: CASSLLDRARGGYTF.

This clonotype was seen repeatedly, ten times or more. The V call is TRBV7-6, the J call TRBJ2-5; D is uncertain. Trimming removed 4 bases from V and 1 base from J, with 7 bases in between. The CDR3 has 13 amino acids. Germline V gives CDR1 SGHVS, CDR2 FNYEAQ. As DNA, the CDR3 is TGTGCCAGCAGCTACCGACTCCAAGAGACCCAGTACTTC. Protein sequence: CASSYRLQETQYF.

The chain links TRBV3-1 to TRBJ1-5, with D unresolved. Trimming took off 1 base at V and 4 bases at J, with 8 bases between the two ends. The germline V gene encodes CDR1 LGHDT and CDR2 YNNKEL (reference sequence). The CDR3 runs 14 residues. This chain's CDR3 is CASSQGIKNQPQHF. Written as DNA, the CDR3 is TGTGCCAGCAGCCAAGGAATTAAAAATCAGCCCCAGCATTTT.

This clonotype has a single count. This chain links TRBV19 with TRBJ2-5, with TRBD1 matching 9 bases. The CDR3 is 14 residues long. Germline values: CDR1 LNHDA, CDR2 SQIVND (reference sequence). The V gene end was trimmed by 4 bases and the J gene end by 9 bases; junction bases not matched to a gene: 9. DNA of the CDR3: TGTGCCAGTAGTAGGACAGGGGATGATCAGCCCCAGTACTTC. Translating gives CASSRTGDDQPQYF.

This clonotype was detected ten times or more. The V and J genes are TRBV5-1 and TRBJ1-5; possible D gene TRBD1, 5 bases. Trimming removed 4 bases at V and 2 bases at J, with 13 bases between. Germline CDR1 is SGHRS and CDR2 is YFSETQ. CDR3 size: 15 residues. In DNA form, the CDR3 reads TGCGCCAGCAGCACGGGACCTTCCCGCAATCAGCCCCAGCATTTT. Translation: CASSTGPSRNQPQHF.

This clonotype has ten or more counts. V usage is TRBV19 and J usage is TRBJ1-2; 8 bases are shared with TRBD1. There are 14 residues in the CDR3. CDR1 is LNHDA, CDR2 SQIVND, per germline (reference sequence). V dropped 4 bases and J dropped 8; count of bases not matched to a gene: 9. The CDR3 spells CASSTPAGGDGYTF. The CDR3, as DNA: TGTGCCAGTAGTACCCCGGCAGGGGGCGACGGCTACACCTTC.

The chain recombines TRBV7-4 with TRBJ2-2; 10 bases fit TRBD1. This CDR3 has 19 amino acids. Germline lookup yields CDR1 SGHVT and CDR2 SQSDAQ. V was pared by 5 bases and J by 3 bases, with 15 bases of the junction left unmatched. The CDR3 bases are TGTGCCAGCAGCAACAGCCGCTTCTCCGGGACAGGGGACACCGGGGAGCTGTTTTTT. Residues: CASSNSRFSGTGDTGELFF. Full variable domain (remainder filled in from reference TRBV7-4 and TRBJ2-2): GAGVSQSPRYKVAKRGRDVALRCDSISGHVTLYWYRQTLGQGSEVLTYSQSDAQRDKSGRPSGRFSAERPERSVSTLKIQRTEQGDSAVYLCASSNSRFSGTGDTGELFFGEGSRLTVL.

In its sample, this clonotype was seen many times. The J gene is TRBJ1-1, the V gene TRBV5-8; TRBD1 agrees at 8 bases. Germline-derived CDR1 and CDR2 are SGHTS and YDEGEE. V lost 4 bases and J lost 0; bases outside the gene matches: 8. The CDR3 runs 16 residues. The DNA of the CDR3 is TGTGCCAGCAGCCAGGGGACAGGCCTTATGAACACTGAAGCTTTCTTT. Protein: CASSQGTGLMNTEAFF.

The rearrangement links TRBV20-1 to TRBJ2-6; 8 positions match TRBD1. The CDR3 runs 17 residues. V was pared by 1 base and J by 4 bases, with 9 bases of the junction left unmatched. Germline V lookup: CDR1 DFQATT, CDR2 SNEGSKA (reference sequence). CDR3 bases: TGCAGTGCTAGAGCCCCGGACAGGGTTTCCGGGGCCAACGTCCTGACTTTC. This codes for CSARAPDRVSGANVLTF.

The chain uses TRBV5-1 and TRBJ1-1; 7 bases fit TRBD1. V gave up 4 bases and J gave up 1 base; unmatched junction bases: 13. The V gene's germline CDR1 is SGHRS and CDR2 YFSETQ. This CDR3 has 17 residues. CDR3 coding DNA: TGCGCCAGCAGCGTCCAGGGGGGCGATCTTAAGAACACTGAAGCTTTCTTT. This translates into CASSVQGGDLKNTEAFF.

This clonotype has at least ten counts. The chain combines TRBV7-9 with TRBJ1-1; possibly TRBD1 for D (5 bases). V lost 5 bases to trimming and J lost 2 bases, with 15 bases between them. CDR1 is SEHNR, CDR2 FQNEAQ, per germline (reference sequence). The CDR3 runs 15 residues. The DNA of the CDR3 is TGTGCCAGCAGCCCCACTTGGGGCGCCAACACTGAAGCTTTCTTT. This gives the protein CASSPTWGANTEAFF.

This clonotype was found many times. This chain connects TRBV4-2 to TRBJ2-7; D is ambiguous. V was shortened by 5 bases and J by 2 bases, with 16 bases between the two germline ends. This CDR3 has 15 amino acids. Germline CDR1 is LGHNA and CDR2 is YNFKEQ. The CDR3 DNA sequence: TGTGCCAGCAGCAAAGGGCAAACTCCCGCCTACGAGCAGTACTTC. Protein product: CASSKGQTPAYEQYF.

This clonotype came up many times. The rearrangement uses TRBV10-3 and TRBJ1-6, with D hard to call. V gave up 3 bases and J gave up 0 bases, with 6 bases separating them. The CDR3 loop spans 15 amino acids. Germline-derived CDR1 and CDR2 are ENHRY and SYGVKD. This CDR3 is CAISDTSSYNSPLHF. CDR3 nucleotides: TGTGCCATCAGTGACACGAGCTCCTATAATTCACCCCTCCACTTT.

The chain joins TRBV7-8 to TRBJ2-5, with a weak D call TRBD2 (5 bases). This CDR3 spans 15 amino acids. V lost 4 bases and J 9 bases, leaving 21 bases between the germline ends. Germline CDR1 is SGHVS and CDR2 is FQNEAQ. The CDR3, as DNA: TGTGCCAGCAGCTCTCGGCCCTTGCGGGTTCAGCCCCAGTACTTC. Translated: CASSSRPLRVQPQYF.

This sequence joins TRBV29-1 and TRBJ1-1; D ambiguous. CDR1 is SQVTM and CDR2 is ANQGSEA in the germline V gene. This CDR3 region has 11 residues. The CDR3 protein is CRGDLNTEAFF. CDR3 in DNA: TGCAGGGGAGACCTGAACACTGAAGCTTTCTTT.

This clonotype was found a few times. The rearrangement joins TRBV12-3 or TRBV12-4 to TRBJ1-2, with D hard to call. Between the trimmed V and J ends, which lost 4 bases and 4 bases, there was a span of 10 bases. The CDR3 has 13 residues. The CDR3 loop is CASSSGSVYGYTF. The CDR3, as DNA: TGTGCCAGCAGTTCAGGTTCGGTCTATGGCTACACCTTC.

This clonotype occurred many times. The chain combines TRBV2 with TRBJ1-2; D is perhaps TRBD1 (5 bases). Per germline, CDR1 SNHLY and CDR2 FYNNEI. The CDR3 contains 13 residues. The ends were cut back, 4 bases at V and 4 bases at J, with 10 bases in the middle. The CDR3 nucleotides are TGTGCCAGCAGTGGAAAGGGGACCTATGGCTACACCTTC. Translating it yields CASSGKGTYGYTF.

For this clonotype: A read error may be the cause here, since a much bigger clone is one base away. V usage is TRBV5-1 and J usage is TRBJ1-4; D gene ambiguous. The CDR3 loop spans 13 amino acids. V was clipped by 4 bases and J by 7 bases, with 11 bases between them. Germline CDR1 reads SGHRS; CDR2 reads YFSETQ. The CDR3 DNA follows: TGCGCCAGCAGCGGTGGACCTAGTGAAAAACTGTTTTTT. This gives the protein CASSGGPSEKLFF.